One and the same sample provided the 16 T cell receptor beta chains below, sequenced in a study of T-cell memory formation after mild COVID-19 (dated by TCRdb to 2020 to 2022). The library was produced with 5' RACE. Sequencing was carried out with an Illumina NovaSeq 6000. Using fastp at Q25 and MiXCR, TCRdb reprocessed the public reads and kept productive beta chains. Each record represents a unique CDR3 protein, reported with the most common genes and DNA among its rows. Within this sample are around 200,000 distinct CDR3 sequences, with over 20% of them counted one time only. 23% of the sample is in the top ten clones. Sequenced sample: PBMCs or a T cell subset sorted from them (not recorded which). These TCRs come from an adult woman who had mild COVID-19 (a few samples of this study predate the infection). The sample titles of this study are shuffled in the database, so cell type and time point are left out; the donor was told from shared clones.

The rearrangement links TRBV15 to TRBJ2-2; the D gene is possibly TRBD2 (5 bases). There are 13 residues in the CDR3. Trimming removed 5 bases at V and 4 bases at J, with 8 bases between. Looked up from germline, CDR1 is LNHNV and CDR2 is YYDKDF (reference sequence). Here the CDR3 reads CATSRTSTGELFF. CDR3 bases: TGTGCCACCAGCCGCACTAGCACCGGGGAGCTGTTTTTT.

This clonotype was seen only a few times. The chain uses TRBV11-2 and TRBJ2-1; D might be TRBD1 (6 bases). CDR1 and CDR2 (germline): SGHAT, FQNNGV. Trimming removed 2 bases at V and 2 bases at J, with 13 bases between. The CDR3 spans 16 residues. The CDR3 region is CASSLPTGWTYNEQFF. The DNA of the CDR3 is TGTGCCAGCAGCTTACCCACAGGGTGGACCTACAATGAGCAGTTCTTC.

CDR3 loop: CASSPSSGTGHSYEQYF. The CDR3 bases are TGTGCCAGCAGCCCGTCCTCCGGGACAGGCCATTCCTACGAGCAGTACTTC. This chain links TRBV9 with TRBJ2-7; 8 bases are shared with TRBD1. Per the germline V gene, CDR1 is SGDLS and CDR2 is YYNGEE. The length of the CDR3 is 17 residues. J was trimmed by 1 base and V by 4 bases; bases with no gene match: 13.

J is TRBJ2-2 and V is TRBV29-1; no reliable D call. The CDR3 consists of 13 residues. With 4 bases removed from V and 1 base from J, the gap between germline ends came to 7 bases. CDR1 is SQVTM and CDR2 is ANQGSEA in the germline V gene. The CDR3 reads CSVGFMNTGELFF. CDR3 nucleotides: TGCAGCGTTGGTTTTATGAACACCGGGGAGCTGTTTTTT.

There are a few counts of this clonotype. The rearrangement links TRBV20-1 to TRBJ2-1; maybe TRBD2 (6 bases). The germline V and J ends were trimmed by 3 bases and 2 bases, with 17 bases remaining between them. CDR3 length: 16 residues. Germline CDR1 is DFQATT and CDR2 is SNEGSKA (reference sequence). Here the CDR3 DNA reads TGCAGTGCTAGGATTGGCGGAGGGCGTACCTACAATGAGCAGTTCTTC. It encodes CSARIGGGRTYNEQFF.

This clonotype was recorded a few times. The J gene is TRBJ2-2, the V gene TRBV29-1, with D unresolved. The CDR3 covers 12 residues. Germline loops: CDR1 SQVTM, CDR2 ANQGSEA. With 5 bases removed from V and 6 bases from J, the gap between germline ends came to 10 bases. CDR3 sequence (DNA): TGCAGCGTTCAGCTTTGGTCCGGGGAGCTGTTTTTT. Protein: CSVQLWSGELFF.

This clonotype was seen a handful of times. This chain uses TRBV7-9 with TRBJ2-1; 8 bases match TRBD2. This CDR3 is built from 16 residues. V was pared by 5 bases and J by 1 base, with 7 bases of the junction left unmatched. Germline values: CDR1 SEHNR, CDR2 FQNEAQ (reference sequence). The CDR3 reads CASSPSAGVSYNEQFF. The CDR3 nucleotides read TGTGCCAGCAGCCCATCAGCGGGAGTGTCCTACAATGAGCAGTTCTTC.

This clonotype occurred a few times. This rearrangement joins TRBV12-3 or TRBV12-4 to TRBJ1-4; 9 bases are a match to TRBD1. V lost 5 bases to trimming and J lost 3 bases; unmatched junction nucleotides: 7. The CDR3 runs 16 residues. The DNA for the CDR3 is TGTGCCAGCAGTCCCCCGGGACAGGGTTCTAATGAAAAACTGTTTTTT. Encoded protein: CASSPPGQGSNEKLFF.

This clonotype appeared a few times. CDR3 sequence: CASSPPGKRDYGYTF. The CDR3 nucleotides read TGTGCCAGCAGCCCCCCAGGGAAAAGGGACTATGGCTACACCTTC. The chain is built from TRBV9 and TRBJ1-2; tentative D call: TRBD1 (5 bases). V was trimmed by 4 bases and J by 3 bases, leaving 16 bases between them. This CDR3 has 15 residues. Per the germline V gene, CDR1 is SGDLS and CDR2 is YYNGEE.

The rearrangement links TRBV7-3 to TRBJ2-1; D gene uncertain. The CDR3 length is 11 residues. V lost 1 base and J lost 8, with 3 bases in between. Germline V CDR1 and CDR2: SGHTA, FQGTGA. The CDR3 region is CASSLSDEQFF. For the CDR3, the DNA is TGTGCCAGCAGCTTAAGCGATGAGCAGTTCTTC.

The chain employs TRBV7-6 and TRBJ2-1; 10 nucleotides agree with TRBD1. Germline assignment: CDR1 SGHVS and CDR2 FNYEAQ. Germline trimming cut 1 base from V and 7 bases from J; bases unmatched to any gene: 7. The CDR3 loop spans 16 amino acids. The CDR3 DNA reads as TGTGCCAGCAGCTTAGGACAGGGGGCGATCGCGAATGAGCAGTTCTTC. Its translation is CASSLGQGAIANEQFF.

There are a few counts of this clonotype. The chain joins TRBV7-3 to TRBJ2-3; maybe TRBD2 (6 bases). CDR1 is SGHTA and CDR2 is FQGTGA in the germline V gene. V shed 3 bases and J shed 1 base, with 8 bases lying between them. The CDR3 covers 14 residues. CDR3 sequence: CASSLLARTDTQYF. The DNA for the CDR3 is TGTGCCAGCAGCTTGCTAGCGCGCACAGATACGCAGTATTTT.

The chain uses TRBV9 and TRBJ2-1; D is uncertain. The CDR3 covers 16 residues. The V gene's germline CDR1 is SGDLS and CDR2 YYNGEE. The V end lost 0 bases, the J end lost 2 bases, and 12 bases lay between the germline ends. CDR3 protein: CASSVDGQLPYNEQFF. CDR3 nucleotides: TGTGCCAGCAGCGTAGATGGGCAACTCCCCTACAATGAGCAGTTCTTC.

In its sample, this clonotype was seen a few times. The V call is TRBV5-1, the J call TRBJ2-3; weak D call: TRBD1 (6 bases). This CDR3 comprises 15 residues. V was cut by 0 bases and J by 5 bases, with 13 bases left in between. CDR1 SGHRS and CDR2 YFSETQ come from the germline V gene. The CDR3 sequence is CASSLGRGFGDTQYF. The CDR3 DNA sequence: TGCGCCAGCAGCTTGGGTAGGGGGTTTGGAGATACGCAGTATTTT.

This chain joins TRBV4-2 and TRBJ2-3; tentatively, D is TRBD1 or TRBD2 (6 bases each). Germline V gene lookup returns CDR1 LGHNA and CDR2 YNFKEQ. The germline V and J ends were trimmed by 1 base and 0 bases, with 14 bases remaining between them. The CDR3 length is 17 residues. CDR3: CASSQVNPGASTDTQYF. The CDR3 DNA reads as TGTGCCAGCAGCCAAGTCAATCCGGGGGCTAGCACAGATACGCAGTATTTT.

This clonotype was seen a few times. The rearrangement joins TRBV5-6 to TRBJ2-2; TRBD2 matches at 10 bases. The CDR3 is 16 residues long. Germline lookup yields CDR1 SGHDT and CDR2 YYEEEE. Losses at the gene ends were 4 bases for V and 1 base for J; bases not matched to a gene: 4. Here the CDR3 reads CASSPSSGGNTGELFF. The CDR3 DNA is TGTGCCAGCAGCCCCTCTAGCGGGGGGAACACCGGGGAGCTGTTTTTT.